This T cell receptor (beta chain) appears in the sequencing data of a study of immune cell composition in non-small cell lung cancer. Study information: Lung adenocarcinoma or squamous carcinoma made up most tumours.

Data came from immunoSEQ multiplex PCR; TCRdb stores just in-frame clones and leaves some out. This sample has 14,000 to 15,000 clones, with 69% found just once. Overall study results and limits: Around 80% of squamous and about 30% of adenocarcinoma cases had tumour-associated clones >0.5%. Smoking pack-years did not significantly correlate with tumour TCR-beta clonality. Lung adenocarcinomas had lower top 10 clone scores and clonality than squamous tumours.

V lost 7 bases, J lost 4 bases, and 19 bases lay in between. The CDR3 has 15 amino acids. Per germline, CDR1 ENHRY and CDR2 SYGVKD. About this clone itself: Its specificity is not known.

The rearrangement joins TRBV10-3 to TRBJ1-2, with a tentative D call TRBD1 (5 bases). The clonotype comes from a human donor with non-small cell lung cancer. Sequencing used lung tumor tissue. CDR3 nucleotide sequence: TGTGCCATCACCTCCCGGGGGGGGACCTTCTATGGCTACACCTTC. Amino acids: CAITSRGGTFYGYTF.